The 5 T cell receptor beta chains in this list originate from one sample, sequenced in a study of blood T cell repertoires in COVID-19. Only in-frame clones appear in the TCRdb table, and some are missing; sequencing was by immunoSEQ multiplex PCR. The profile shows about 120,000 clones, 75% to 90% of them singletons. The material sequenced was peripheral blood. Source of these receptors: a woman between 65 and 79 years old with acute or convalescent COVID-19.

The gene calls are TRBV5-1 and TRBJ2-7; TRBD2 aligns across 12 bases. Unmatched junction bases numbered 7, after V lost 4 bases and J lost 5 bases. CDR3 length: 15 amino acids. Germline CDR1 and CDR2: SGHRS and YFSETQ. The CDR3 here is CASSLQSSGGDEQYF. Written as DNA, the CDR3 is TGCGCCAGCAGCCTGCAGTCTAGCGGGGGGGACGAGCAGTACTTC.

V is TRBV28 and J is TRBJ1-4; D is possibly TRBD1 (6 bases). Trimming shortened V by 7 bases and J by 7 bases, and 22 bases separated the two germline ends. Germline loops: CDR1 MDHEN, CDR2 SYDVKM. The CDR3 extends over 16 amino acids. The CDR3 sequence: CASTGGQARGSEKLFF. CDR3 nucleotide sequence: TGTGCCAGCACCGGGGGGCAGGCTCGAGGGAGTGAAAAACTGTTTTTT.

The rearrangement links TRBV24-1 to TRBJ1-2; the D gene is possibly TRBD1 (6 bases). Per the germline V gene, CDR1 is KGHDR and CDR2 is SFDVKD. The CDR3 is 17 residues long. Between the trimmed V and J ends, which lost 3 bases and 4 bases, there was a span of 20 bases. CDR3 nucleotide sequence: TGTGCCACCAGTGATCCACAGCGAGGGGGTCCTGGCTATGGCTACACCTTC. Its protein product is CATSDPQRGGPGYGYTF.

This chain connects TRBV13 to TRBJ1-3; D possibly corresponds to TRBD1 (5 bases). The CDR3 length is 18 residues. In germline, CDR1 is PRHDT, CDR2 FYEKMQ (reference sequence). Trimming left V 4 bases short and J 4 bases short, with 23 bases between. CDR3 DNA sequence: TGTGCCAGCAGCTCATCCCCCGGTGACAGCGGGCCAGGAAACACCATATATTTT. It is translated as CASSSSPGDSGPGNTIYF. Full variable domain (remainder filled in from reference TRBV13 and TRBJ1-3): AAGVIQSPRHLIKEKRETATLKCYPIPRHDTVYWYQQGPGQDPQFLISFYEKMQSDKGSIPDRFSAQQFSDYHSELNMSSLELGDSALYFCASSSSPGDSGPGNTIYFGEGSWLTVV.

This clone was detected only a few times. Other DNA variants within this sample encode the same CDR3. The rearrangement uses TRBV6-5 and TRBJ2-7; TRBD1 matches 11 bases. The CDR3 covers 15 residues. The germline CDR1 and CDR2 sequences are MNHEY and SVGAGI. The V gene end was trimmed by 0 bases and the J gene end by 2 bases; junction bases not matched to a gene: 0. This CDR3 is CASSYSGQGAYEQYF. The CDR3 DNA reads as TGTGCCAGCAGTTACTCGGGACAGGGGGCCTACGAGCAGTACTTC.